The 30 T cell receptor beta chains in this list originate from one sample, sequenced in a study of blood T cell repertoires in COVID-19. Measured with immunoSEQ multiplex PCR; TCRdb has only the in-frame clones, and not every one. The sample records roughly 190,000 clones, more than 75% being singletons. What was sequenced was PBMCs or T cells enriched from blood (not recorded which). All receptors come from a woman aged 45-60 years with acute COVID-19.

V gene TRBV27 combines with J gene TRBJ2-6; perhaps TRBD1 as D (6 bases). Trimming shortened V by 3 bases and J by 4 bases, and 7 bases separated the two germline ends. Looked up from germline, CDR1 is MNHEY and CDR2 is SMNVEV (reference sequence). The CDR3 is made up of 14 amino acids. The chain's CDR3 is CASSLGAGANVLTF. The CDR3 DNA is TGTGCCAGCAGTTTGGGGGCGGGGGCCAACGTCCTGACTTTC.

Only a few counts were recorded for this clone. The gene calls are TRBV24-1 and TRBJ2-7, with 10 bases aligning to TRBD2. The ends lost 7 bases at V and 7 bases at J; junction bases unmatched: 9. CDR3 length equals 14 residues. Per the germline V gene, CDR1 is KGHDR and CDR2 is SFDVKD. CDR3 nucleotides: TGTGCCACCAGGCAGCGGGGGGGAGTGCGGGAGCAGTACGTC. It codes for CATRQRGGVREQYV.

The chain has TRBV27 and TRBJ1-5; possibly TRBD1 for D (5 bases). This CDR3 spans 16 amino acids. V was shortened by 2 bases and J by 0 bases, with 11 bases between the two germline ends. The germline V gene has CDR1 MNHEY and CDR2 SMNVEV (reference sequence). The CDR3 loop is CASSLIGQFSNQPQHF. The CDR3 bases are TGTGCCAGCAGTTTAATTGGACAATTTAGCAATCAGCCCCAGCATTTT.

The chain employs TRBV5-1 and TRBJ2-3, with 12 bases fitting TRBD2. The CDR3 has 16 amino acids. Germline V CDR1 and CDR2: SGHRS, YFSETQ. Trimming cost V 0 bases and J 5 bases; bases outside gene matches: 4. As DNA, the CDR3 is TGCGCCAGCAGCTTGGGGCTAGCGGGGGGGCAAGATACGCAGTATTTT. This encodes CASSLGLAGGQDTQYF.

CDR3: CASSLYSRGNNYGYTF. DNA for the CDR3: TGTGCCAGCAGTTTATACTCCAGGGGGAATAACTATGGCTACACCTTC. The V and J genes are TRBV28 and TRBJ1-2, with 7 bases identical to TRBD1. V dropped 1 base and J dropped 1; count of bases not matched to a gene: 6. This CDR3 has 16 residues. Per germline, CDR1 MDHEN and CDR2 SYDVKM.

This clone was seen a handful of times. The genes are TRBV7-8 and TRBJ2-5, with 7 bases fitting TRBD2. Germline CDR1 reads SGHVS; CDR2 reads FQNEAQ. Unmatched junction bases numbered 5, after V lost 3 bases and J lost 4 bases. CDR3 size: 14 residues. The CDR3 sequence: CASSFSGRGETQYF. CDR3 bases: TGTGCCAGCAGCTTTTCAGGGAGGGGAGAGACCCAGTACTTC.

The CDR3 nucleotides are TGTGCCAGCAGCTTAACACCGGGGAATTCCCTGGAGACCCAGTACTTC. It specifies CASSLTPGNSLETQYF. The chain carries TRBV11-2 and TRBJ2-5, with D possibly TRBD2 on 5 matching bases. Trimming cost V 2 bases and J 5 bases, with 18 bases left between them. Germline V gives CDR1 SGHAT, CDR2 FQNNGV. The CDR3 is 16 residues long.

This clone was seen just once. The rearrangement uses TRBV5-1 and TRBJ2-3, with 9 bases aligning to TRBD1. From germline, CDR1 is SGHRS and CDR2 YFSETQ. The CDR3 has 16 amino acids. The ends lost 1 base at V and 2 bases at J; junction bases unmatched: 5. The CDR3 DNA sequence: TGCGCCAGCAGCTTGTGGGGACAGGGAGCCACAGATACGCAGTATTTT. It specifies CASSLWGQGATDTQYF.

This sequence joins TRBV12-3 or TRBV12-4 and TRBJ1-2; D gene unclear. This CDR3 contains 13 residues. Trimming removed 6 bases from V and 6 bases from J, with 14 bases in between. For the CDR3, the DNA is TGTGCCAGCAGCCGGTCCTCTGCGGATGGCTACACCTTC. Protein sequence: CASSRSSADGYTF.

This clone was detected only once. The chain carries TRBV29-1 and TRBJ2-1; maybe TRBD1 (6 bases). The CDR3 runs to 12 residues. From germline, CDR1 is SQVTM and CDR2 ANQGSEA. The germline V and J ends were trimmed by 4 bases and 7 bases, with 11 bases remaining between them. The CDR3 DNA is TGCAGCGTTGTTCAGGGGACAAATGAGCAGTTCTTC. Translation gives CSVVQGTNEQFF.

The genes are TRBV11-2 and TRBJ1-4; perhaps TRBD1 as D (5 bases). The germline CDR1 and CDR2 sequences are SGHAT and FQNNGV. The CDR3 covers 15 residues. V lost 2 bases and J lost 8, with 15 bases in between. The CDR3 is CASSLWGPSGEKLFF. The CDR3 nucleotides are TGTGCCAGCAGCTTATGGGGCCCGTCTGGGGAAAAACTGTTTTTT. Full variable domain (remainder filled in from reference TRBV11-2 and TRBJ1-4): EAGVAQSPRYKIIEKRQSVAFWCNPISGHATLYWYQQILGQGPKLLIQFQNNGVVDDSQLPKDRFSAERLKGVDSTLKIQPAKLEDSAVYLCASSLWGPSGEKLFFGSGTQLSVL.

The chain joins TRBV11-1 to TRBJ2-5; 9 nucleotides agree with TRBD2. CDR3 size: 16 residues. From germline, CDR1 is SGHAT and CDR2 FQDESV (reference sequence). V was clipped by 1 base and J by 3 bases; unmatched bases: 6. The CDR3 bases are TGTGCCAGCAGCTTAGATTTCCAGCGGGGGGAAGAGACCCAGTACTTC. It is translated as CASSLDFQRGEETQYF.

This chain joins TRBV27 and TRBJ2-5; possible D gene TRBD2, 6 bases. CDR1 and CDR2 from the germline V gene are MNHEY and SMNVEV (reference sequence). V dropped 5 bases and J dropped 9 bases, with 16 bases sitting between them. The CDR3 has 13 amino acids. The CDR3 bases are TGTGCCAGCAGTCCCCAGGCCCGCGGGGCCCAGTACTTC. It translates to CASSPQARGAQYF.

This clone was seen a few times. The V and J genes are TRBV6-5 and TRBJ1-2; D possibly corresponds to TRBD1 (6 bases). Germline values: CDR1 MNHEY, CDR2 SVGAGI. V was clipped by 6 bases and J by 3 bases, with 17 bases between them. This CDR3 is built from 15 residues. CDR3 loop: CASRREATGYYGYTF. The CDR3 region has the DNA TGTGCCAGCAGAAGGGAAGCGACAGGCTACTATGGCTACACCTTC.

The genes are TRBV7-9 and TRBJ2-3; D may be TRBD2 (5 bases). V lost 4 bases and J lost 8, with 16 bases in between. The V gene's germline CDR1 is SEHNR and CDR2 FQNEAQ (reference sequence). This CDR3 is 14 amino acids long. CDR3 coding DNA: TGTGCCAGCAGCTGGGAGCGGACCGCCGGTACGCAGTATTTT. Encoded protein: CASSWERTAGTQYF. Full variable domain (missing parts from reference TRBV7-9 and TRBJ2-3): DTGVSQNPRHKITKRGQNVTFRCDPISEHNRLYWYRQTLGQGPEFLTYFQNEAQLEKSRLLSDRFSAERPKGSFSTLEIQRTEQGDSAMYLCASSWERTAGTQYFGPGTRLTVL.

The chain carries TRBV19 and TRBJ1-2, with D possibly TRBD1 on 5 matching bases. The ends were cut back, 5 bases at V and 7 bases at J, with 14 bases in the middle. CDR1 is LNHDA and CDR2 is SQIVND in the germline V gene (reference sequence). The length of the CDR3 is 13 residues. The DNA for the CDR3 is TGTGCCAGTAGTTCCCGGGGGACTTCTGGCTACACCTTC. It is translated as CASSSRGTSGYTF.

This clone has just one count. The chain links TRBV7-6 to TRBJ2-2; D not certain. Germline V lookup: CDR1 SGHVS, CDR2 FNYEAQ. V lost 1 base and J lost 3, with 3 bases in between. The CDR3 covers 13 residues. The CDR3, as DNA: TGTGCCAGCAGCTTAGGCGACACCGGGGAGCTGTTTTTT. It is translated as CASSLGDTGELFF. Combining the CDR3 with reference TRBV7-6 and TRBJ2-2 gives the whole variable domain GAGVSQSPRYKVTKRGQDVALRCDPISGHVSLYWYRQALGQGPEFLTYFNYEAQQDKSGLPNDRFSAERPEGSISTLTIQRTEQRDSAMYRCASSLGDTGELFFGEGSRLTVL.

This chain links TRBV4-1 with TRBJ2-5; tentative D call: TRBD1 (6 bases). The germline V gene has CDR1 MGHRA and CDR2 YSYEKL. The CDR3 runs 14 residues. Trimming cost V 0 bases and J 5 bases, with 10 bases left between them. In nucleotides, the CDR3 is TGCGCCAGCAGCCAAGAAGGTCAGGGGGAGACCCAGTACTTC. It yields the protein CASSQEGQGETQYF.

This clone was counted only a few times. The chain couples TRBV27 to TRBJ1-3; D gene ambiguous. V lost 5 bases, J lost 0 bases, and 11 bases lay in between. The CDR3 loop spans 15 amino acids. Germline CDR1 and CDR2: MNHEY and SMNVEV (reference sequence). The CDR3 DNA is TGTGCCAGCAGTCCGAACATCCACTCTGGAAACACCATATATTTT. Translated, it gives CASSPNIHSGNTIYF.

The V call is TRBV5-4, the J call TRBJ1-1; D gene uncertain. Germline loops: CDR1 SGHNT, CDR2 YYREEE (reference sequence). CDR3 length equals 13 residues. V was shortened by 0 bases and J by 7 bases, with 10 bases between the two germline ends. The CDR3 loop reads CASSLEYRSEAFF. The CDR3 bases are TGTGCCAGCAGCTTGGAGTATCGGAGTGAAGCTTTCTTT.

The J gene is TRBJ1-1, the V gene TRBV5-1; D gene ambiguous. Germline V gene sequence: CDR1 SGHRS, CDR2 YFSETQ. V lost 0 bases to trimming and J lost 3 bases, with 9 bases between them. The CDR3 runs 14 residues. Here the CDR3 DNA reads TGCGCCAGCAGCTTGGAAGGGCGGGACACTGAAGCTTTCTTT. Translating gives CASSLEGRDTEAFF.

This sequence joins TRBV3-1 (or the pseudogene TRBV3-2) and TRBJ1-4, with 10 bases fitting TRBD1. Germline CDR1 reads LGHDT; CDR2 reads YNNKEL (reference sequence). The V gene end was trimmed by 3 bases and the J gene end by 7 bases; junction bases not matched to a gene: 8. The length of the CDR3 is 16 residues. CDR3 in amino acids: CASSHHGQGETEKLFF. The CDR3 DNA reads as TGTGCCAGCAGCCACCACGGACAGGGGGAAACTGAAAAACTGTTTTTT.

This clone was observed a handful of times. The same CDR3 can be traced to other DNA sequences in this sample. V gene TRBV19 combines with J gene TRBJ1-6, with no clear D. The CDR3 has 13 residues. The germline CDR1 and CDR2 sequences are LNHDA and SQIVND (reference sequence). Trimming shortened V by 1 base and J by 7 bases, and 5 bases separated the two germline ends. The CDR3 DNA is TGTGCCAGTAGTATAGCGGGGAATTCACCCCTCCACTTT. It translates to CASSIAGNSPLHF.

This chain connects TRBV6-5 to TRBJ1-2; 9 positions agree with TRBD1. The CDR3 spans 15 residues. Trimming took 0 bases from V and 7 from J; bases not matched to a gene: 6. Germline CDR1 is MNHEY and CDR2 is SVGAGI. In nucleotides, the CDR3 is TGTGCCAGCAGTTACTCAGAACAGGGGGCAAGTGGCTACACCTTC. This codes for CASSYSEQGASGYTF.

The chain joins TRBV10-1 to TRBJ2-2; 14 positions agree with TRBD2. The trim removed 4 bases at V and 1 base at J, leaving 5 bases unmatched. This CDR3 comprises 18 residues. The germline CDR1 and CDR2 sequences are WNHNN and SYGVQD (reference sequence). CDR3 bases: TGCGCCAGCAGTGTCCCGGGACTAGCGGGAGTGAACACCGGGGAGCTGTTTTTT. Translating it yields CASSVPGLAGVNTGELFF.

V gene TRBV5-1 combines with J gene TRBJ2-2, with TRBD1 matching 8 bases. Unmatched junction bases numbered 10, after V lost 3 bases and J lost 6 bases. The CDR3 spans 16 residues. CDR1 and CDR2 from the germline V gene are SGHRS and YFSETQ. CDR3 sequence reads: CASSSLRDRSPGELFF. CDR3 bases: TGCGCCAGCAGCTCACTCCGGGACAGGTCTCCCGGGGAGCTGTTTTTT.

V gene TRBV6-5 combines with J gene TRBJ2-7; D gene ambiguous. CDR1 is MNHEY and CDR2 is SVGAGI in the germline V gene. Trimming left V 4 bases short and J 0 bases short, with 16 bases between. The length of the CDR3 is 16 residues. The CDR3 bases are TGTGCCAGCAGTTCCCTCCGCGGTGAAAGCTCCTACGAGCAGTACGTC. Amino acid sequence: CASSSLRGESSYEQYV.

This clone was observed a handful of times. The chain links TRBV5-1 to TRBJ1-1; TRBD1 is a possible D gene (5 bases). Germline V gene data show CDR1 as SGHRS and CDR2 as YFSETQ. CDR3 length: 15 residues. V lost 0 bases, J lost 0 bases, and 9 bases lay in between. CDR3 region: CASSLATGLNTEAFF. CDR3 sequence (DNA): TGCGCCAGCAGCTTGGCCACAGGCCTGAACACTGAAGCTTTCTTT.

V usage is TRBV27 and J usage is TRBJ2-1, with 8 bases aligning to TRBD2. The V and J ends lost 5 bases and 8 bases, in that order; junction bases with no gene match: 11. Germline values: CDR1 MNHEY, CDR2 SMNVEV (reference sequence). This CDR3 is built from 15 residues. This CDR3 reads CASSPPGTRIYEQFF. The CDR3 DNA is TGTGCCAGCAGTCCCCCCGGGACTAGGATCTATGAGCAGTTCTTC.

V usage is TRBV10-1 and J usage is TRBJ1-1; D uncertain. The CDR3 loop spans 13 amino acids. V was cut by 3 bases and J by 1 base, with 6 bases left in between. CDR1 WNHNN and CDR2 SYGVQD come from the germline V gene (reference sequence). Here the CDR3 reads CASSDIRNTEAFF. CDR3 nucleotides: TGCGCCAGCAGTGACATCAGGAACACTGAAGCTTTCTTT.